This TCR beta chain derives from a study of shared clonotypes between healthy human individuals. Authors' analysis steps: Quality scores were absent from the junction-only immunoSEQ sequences, so filtering differed. Here immunoSEQ multiplex PCR was the method, and the copy in TCRdb shows in-frame clones only, minus some. V and J calls and clone size are copied from that table; D and trimming were computed from the DNA. The sample comprises about 2.5 million clones, 85% to 95% of which are singletons, and 0.3% to 0.45% rests with the top ten. The germline V and J ends were trimmed by 1 base and 1 base, with 10 bases remaining between them. Germline values: CDR1 SGHRS, CDR2 YFSETQ. CDR3 length equals 15 residues.

The J gene is TRBJ2-3, the V gene TRBV5-1; D call uncertain. The TCR comes from a man aged 18 to 35 in good health. Some clones in this sample may be carry-over from other donors' samples. Sequencing was carried out using naive CD4+ T cells from PBMCs. Stated subset: CD45RA+ positively selected. In DNA form, the CDR3 reads TGCGCCAGCAGCTTGATGGGTCTCGGCACAGATACGCAGTATTTT. This translates into CASSLMGLGTDTQYF.